This TCR beta chain was retrieved from a study of blood T cell repertoires in COVID-19. Study at large: Donors in the United States, Italy and Spain gave samples during acute or convalescent COVID-19. PBMCs, B-cell-depleted T cells, or T cells were the source of the cDNA or gDNA that made up the material.

In the study's own analysis: Estimates of nucleated cell counts were drawn from the amplification of reference gene primers. Using immunoSEQ multiplex PCR, the repertoire was profiled, and TCRdb retains in-frame clones only, with some absent. The V and J calls and the clone size are those of that table, but D and trimming were determined from the DNA. The sample yields about 250,000 clones, 88% seen once. Note on this clone: Other DNA sequences in this sample translate to the same CDR3.

The germline CDR1 and CDR2 sequences are LNHDA and SQIVND (reference sequence). This CDR3 contains 15 residues. The V and J ends lost 6 bases and 1 base, in that order; junction bases with no gene match: 5. This sequence originates from a man older than 75 with acute or convalescent COVID-19. The chain joins TRBV19 to TRBJ2-2; the match to TRBD1 covers 7 bases. Sequencing input: peripheral blood. The CDR3 protein is CASRGTGENTGELFF. CDR3 in DNA: TGTGCCAGTAGAGGAACAGGGGAGAACACCGGGGAGCTGTTTTTT.